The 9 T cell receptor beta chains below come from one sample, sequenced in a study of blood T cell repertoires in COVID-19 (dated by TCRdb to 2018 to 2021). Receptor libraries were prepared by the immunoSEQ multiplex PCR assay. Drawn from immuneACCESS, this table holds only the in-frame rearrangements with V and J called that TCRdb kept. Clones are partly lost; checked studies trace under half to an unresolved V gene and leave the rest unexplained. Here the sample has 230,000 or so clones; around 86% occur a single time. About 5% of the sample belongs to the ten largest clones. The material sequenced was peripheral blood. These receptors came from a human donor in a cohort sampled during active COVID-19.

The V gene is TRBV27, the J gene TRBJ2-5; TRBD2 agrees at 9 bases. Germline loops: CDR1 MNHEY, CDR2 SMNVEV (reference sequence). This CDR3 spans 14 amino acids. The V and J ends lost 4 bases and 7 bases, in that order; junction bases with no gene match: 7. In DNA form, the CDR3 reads TGTGCCAGCAGTTCAAGCGGGAGGCCAGGGACCCAGTACTTC. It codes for CASSSSGRPGTQYF.

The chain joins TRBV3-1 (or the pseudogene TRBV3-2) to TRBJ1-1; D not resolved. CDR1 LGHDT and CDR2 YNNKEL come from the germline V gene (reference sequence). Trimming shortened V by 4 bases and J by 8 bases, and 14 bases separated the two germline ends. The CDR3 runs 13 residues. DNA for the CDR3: TGTGCCAGCAGCCGGGGTTCGGGAGGAGAAGCTTTCTTT. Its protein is CASSRGSGGEAFF.

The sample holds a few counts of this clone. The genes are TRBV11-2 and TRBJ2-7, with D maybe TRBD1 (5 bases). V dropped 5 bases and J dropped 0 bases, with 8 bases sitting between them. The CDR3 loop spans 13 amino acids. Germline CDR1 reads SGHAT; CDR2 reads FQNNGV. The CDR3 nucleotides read TGTGCCAGCAGCGAGCAGGGCTCCTACGAGCAGTACTTC. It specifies CASSEQGSYEQYF.

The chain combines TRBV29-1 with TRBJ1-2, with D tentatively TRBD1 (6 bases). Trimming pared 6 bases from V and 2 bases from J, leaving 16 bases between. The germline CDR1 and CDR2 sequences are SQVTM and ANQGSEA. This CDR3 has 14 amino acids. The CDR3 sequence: CSVLRLGHNYGYTF. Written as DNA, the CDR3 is TGCAGCGTCCTCCGCTTGGGACACAACTATGGCTACACCTTC.

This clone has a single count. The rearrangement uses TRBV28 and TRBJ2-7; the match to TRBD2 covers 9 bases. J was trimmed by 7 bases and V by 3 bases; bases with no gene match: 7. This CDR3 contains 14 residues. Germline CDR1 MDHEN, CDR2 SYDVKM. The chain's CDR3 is CASSLRTSVLEQYF. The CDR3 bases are TGTGCCAGCAGTTTGCGGACTAGCGTCTTAGAGCAGTACTTC.

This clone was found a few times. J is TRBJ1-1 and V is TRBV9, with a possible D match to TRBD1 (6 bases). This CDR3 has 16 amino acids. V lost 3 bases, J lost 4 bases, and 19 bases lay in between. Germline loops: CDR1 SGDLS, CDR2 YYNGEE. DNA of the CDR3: TGTGCCAGCAGCGCCCAACCGGACAGTTTAGGCACTGAAGCTTTCTTT. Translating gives CASSAQPDSLGTEAFF.

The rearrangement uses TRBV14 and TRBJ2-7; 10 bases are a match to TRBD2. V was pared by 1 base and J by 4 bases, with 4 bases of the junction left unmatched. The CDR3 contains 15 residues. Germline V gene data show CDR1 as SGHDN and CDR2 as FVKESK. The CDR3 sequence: CASSQGLAGLYEQYF. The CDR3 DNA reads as TGTGCCAGCAGCCAAGGACTAGCGGGTTTGTACGAGCAGTACTTC.

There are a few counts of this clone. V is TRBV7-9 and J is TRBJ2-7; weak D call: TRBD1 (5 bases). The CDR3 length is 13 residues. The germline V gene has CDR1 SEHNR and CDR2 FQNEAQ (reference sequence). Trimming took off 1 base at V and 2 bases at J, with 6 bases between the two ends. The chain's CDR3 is CASSLVRAYEQYF. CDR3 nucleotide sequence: TGTGCCAGCAGCTTAGTCAGGGCCTACGAGCAGTACTTC.

Here the CDR3 reads CASTKGQFETQYF. CDR3 DNA sequence: TGTGCCAGCACCAAGGGGCAGTTTGAGACCCAGTACTTC. The gene calls are TRBV7-6 and TRBJ2-5, with TRBD1 as a possible D gene (5 bases). This CDR3 is built from 13 residues. Germline loops: CDR1 SGHVS, CDR2 FNYEAQ. V was shortened by 7 bases and J by 5 bases, with 14 bases between the two germline ends.